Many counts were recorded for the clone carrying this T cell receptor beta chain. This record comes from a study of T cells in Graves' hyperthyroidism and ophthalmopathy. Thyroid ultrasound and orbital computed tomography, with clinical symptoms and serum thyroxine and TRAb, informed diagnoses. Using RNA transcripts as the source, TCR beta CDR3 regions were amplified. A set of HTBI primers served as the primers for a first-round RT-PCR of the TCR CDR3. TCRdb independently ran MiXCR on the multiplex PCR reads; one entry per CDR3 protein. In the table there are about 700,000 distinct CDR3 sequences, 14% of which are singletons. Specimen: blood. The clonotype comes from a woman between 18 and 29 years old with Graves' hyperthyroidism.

CDR3 residues: CASSRQSGRYQETQYF. DNA of the CDR3: TGTGCCAGCTCACGTCAAAGCGGGCGTTACCAAGAGACCCAGTACTTC. The rearrangement joins TRBV18 to TRBJ2-5, with D perhaps TRBD2 (6 bases). There are 16 residues in the CDR3. Germline-derived CDR1 and CDR2 are KGHSH and LQKENI. Trimming removed 4 bases at V and 0 bases at J, with 15 bases between.